Below, 7 T cell receptor beta chains from the same sample are listed, as sequenced in a study of cytomegalovirus exposure and HLA in healthy donors (dated by TCRdb to 2016 to 2017). The method behind the library was the immunoSEQ multiplex PCR assay. A mixture of 60 forward primers for TCR Vbeta segments and 13 reverse primers for TCR Jbeta segments was used in the multiplex PCR. TCRdb provides this immuneACCESS table in a form limited to in-frame rearrangements. Some clones are lacking; in checked studies, under half of them reflect an unresolved V gene, and why the rest are absent is not known. The sample table records some 130,000 clones; roughly 78% of these occur just once. Of the sample, 5% to 8.5% is held by the ten largest clones. What was sequenced was PBMCs. The receptors shown here come from a man aged 40-55 years in good health and CMV-seropositive.

V is TRBV2 and J is TRBJ1-1; the match to TRBD1 covers 8 bases. The CDR3 is 15 amino acids. Germline V lookup: CDR1 SNHLY, CDR2 FYNNEI. After removal of 4 bases from V and 3 bases from J, the junction contained 7 bases not matched to a gene. CDR3 bases: TGTGCCAGCAGTGTAAACAGGGGGGGAGACACTGAAGCTTTCTTT. Translated, it gives CASSVNRGGDTEAFF.

The gene calls are TRBV10-3 and TRBJ1-2; D remains ambiguous. This CDR3 is 15 amino acids long. The V end lost 5 bases, the J end lost 5 bases, and 18 bases lay between the germline ends. From germline, CDR1 is ENHRY and CDR2 SYGVKD. CDR3 sequence (DNA): TGTGCCATCAGTCCAGGAGCAGCGGCTCTGTATGGCTACACCTTC. Encoded protein: CAISPGAAALYGYTF.

V and J are TRBV9 and TRBJ2-3; TRBD2 is a possible D gene (5 bases). The germline gives CDR1 SGDLS, CDR2 YYNGEE. CDR3 size: 14 residues. Between the trimmed V and J ends, which lost 4 bases and 3 bases, there was a span of 12 bases. In nucleotides, the CDR3 is TGTGCCAGCAGCCCCGGGATCTGGACAGATACGCAGTATTTT. This gives the protein CASSPGIWTDTQYF.

This clone is medium-sized within its sample. The V gene is TRBV11-2, the J gene TRBJ2-1; TRBD2 matches at 9 bases. The CDR3 is made up of 15 amino acids. CDR1 and CDR2 from the germline V gene are SGHAT and FQNNGV. With 5 bases clipped from V and 9 bases from J, the junction kept 11 bases outside the gene matches. CDR3 sequence reads: CASSPPAGGVREQFF. Written as DNA, the CDR3 is TGTGCCAGCAGCCCGCCAGCGGGAGGTGTCCGTGAGCAGTTCTTC. The whole variable domain, remainder taken from reference TRBV11-2 and TRBJ2-1, is EAGVAQSPRYKIIEKRQSVAFWCNPISGHATLYWYQQILGQGPKLLIQFQNNGVVDDSQLPKDRFSAERLKGVDSTLKIQPAKLEDSAVYLCASSPPAGGVREQFFGPGTRLTVL.

The chain carries TRBV5-1 and TRBJ2-7, with TRBD1 matching over 8 bases. CDR3 length: 13 residues. Germline V CDR1 and CDR2: SGHRS, YFSETQ. J gave up 7 bases and V 6 bases, and 9 bases lay outside the gene matches. The CDR3 protein is CASTGQGGDEQYF. The CDR3 DNA is TGCGCCAGCACAGGACAGGGAGGAGATGAGCAGTACTTC.

The chain employs TRBV19 and TRBJ2-2; TRBD2 matches 9 bases. J was trimmed by 4 bases and V by 3 bases; bases with no gene match: 3. Per the germline V gene, CDR1 is LNHDA and CDR2 is SQIVND (reference sequence). The CDR3 runs 15 residues. CDR3 nucleotide sequence: TGTGCCAGTAGTATTAGCGGGGGAACCACCGGGGAGCTGTTTTTT. This sequence encodes CASSISGGTTGELFF.

V gene TRBV11-3 combines with J gene TRBJ1-3; 7 nucleotides agree with TRBD1. Germline V gene lookup returns CDR1 SGHNT and CDR2 YENEEA. V trimming: 5 bases; J trimming: 2 bases; junction bases outside the gene matches: 3. The CDR3 spans 14 residues. Written as DNA, the CDR3 is TGTGCCAGCAGCCACGGACAGGCTGGAAACACCATATATTTT. Translating it yields CASSHGQAGNTIYF.